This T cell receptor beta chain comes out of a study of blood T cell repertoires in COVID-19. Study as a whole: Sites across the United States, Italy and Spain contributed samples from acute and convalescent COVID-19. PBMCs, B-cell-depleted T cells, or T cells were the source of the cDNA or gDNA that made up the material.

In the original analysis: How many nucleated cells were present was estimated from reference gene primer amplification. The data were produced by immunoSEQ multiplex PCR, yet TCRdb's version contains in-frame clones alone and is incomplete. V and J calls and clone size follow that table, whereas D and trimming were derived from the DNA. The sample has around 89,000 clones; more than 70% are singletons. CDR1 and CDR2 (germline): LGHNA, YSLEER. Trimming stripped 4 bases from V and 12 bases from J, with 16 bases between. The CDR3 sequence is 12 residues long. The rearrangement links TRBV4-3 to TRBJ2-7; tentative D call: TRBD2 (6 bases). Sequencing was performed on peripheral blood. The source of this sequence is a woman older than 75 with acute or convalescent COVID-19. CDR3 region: CASSPYADYRYF. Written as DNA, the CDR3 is TGCGCCAGCAGCCCTTACGCGGACTATCGGTACTTC.